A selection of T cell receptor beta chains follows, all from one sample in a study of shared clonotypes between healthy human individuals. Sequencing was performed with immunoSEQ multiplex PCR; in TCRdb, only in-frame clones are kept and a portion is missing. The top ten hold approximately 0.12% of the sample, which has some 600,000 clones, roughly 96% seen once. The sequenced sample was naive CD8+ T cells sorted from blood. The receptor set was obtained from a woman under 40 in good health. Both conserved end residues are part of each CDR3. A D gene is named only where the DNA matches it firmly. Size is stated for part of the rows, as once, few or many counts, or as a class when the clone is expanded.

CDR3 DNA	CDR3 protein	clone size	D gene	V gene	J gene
TGCGCCAGCAGCCAAGAACTAGCGGACAATGAGCAGTTCTTC	CASSQELADNEQFF	.	TRBD2	TRBV4-1	TRBJ2-1
TGTGCCAGCAGCTTAGACACCTACGAGCAGTACTTC	CASSLDTYEQYF	few	.	TRBV11-2	TRBJ2-7
TGCGCCAGCAGCCTCCTGTTCGACATGAACACTGAAGCTTTCTTT	CASSLLFDMNTEAFF	.	.	TRBV4-1	TRBJ1-1
TGTGCCAGCACCCAAATTGGGGAAGATACGCAGTATTTT	CASTQIGEDTQYF	.	.	TRBV27	TRBJ2-3
TGTGCCAGCAGCTTAGACCGGAACACTGAAGCTTTCTTT	CASSLDRNTEAFF	.	.	TRBV7-9	TRBJ1-1
TGTGCCAGCAGGTGGTCTAGCGCCCAAGAGACCCAGTACTTC	CASRWSSAQETQYF	.	.	TRBV7-9	TRBJ2-5
TGTGCCAGCAGCGTAGGGGGCGGGAGTTTCTACGAGCAGTACTTC	CASSVGGGSFYEQYF	.	TRBD2	TRBV9	TRBJ2-7
TGCGCCAGCAGCTTGCACGGGTTTGAAGCTTTCTTT	CASSLHGFEAFF	.	.	TRBV5-1	TRBJ1-1
TGTGCCAGCAGTTTAGCGCTGAGCTCCTACAATGAGCAGTTCTTC	CASSLALSSYNEQFF	.	.	TRBV28	TRBJ2-1
TGTGCCTGTCGGATAAGCACTGAAGCTTTCTTT	CACRISTEAFF	once	.	TRBV28	TRBJ1-1
TGTGCCAGTAGTATGGGCTTTGGCAATCAGCCCCAGCATTTT	CASSMGFGNQPQHF	.	.	TRBV19	TRBJ1-5
TGTGCCAGCAGCGCCGGCTACTCGAGCACCGGGGAGCTGTTTTTT	CASSAGYSSTGELFF	.	.	TRBV9	TRBJ2-2
TGTGCCAGCAGCTGGGGGTTGGGCGGCGGATCCAATGAGCAGTTCTTC	CASSWGLGGGSNEQFF	once	.	TRBV5-5	TRBJ2-1
TGCGCCAGCAGCGGCGGGACAGGGACCTACGAGCAGTACTTC	CASSGGTGTYEQYF	.	TRBD1	TRBV5-1	TRBJ2-7
TGTGCCAGCGGAGAGTACGAGCAGTACTTC	CASGEYEQYF	.	.	TRBV28	TRBJ2-7
TGTGCCAGCAGTCATGAAGGAGATAGCAATCAGCCCCAGCATTTT	CASSHEGDSNQPQHF	once	.	TRBV6-1	TRBJ1-5
TGTGCCAGCAGTATAGGGGGCTCCCCGGACACTGAAGCTTTCTTT	CASSIGGSPDTEAFF	.	TRBD1	TRBV28	TRBJ1-1
TGTGCCAGCAGTTTATTGGGCGTTGGCTACGAGCAGTACTTC	CASSLLGVGYEQYF	.	.	TRBV27	TRBJ2-7
TGTGCCAGTAGTATTCAGACAGGGGGGACCGGGGAGCTGTTTTTT	CASSIQTGGTGELFF	.	TRBD1	TRBV19	TRBJ2-2
TGTGCCAGCAGCCAAGTTGCAGGGGCCCTGGGGTATGGCTACACCTTC	CASSQVAGALGYGYTF	.	.	TRBV14	TRBJ1-2
TGTGCCAGTAGCGAGGATATTGAAGAGACCCAGTACTTC	CASSEDIEETQYF	.	.	TRBV19	TRBJ2-5
TGTGCCAGCAGTCCCGGGACTAGCGGATCTTACTACGAGCAGTACTTC	CASSPGTSGSYYEQYF	.	TRBD2	TRBV28	TRBJ2-7
TGTGCCAGCAGCCGGGACAGCCCCGAGCAGTACTTC	CASSRDSPEQYF	.	TRBD1	TRBV5-4	TRBJ2-7
TGCGCCAGCAGCCAAGGGGGAGGAGGGACTAGCGCTTATGAGCAGTTCTTC	CASSQGGGGTSAYEQFF	.	TRBD2	TRBV4-1	TRBJ2-1
TGTGCCAGCAGCCCCCCCGGAAATGAGCAGTTCTTC	CASSPPGNEQFF	.	.	TRBV7-9	TRBJ2-1
TGTGCCAGCAGGCTTGCCGGGACAGGGAATAATGAGCAGTTCTTC	CASRLAGTGNNEQFF	.	TRBD1	TRBV7-9	TRBJ2-1
TGTGCCTGGAGTCTGTCGGGAGGCGGGGAGCTGTTTTTT	CAWSLSGGGELFF	.	TRBD2	TRBV30	TRBJ2-2
TGTGCCAGCAGTTTGCGAGCAGGGGGGGAGCAGTTCTTC	CASSLRAGGEQFF	.	.	TRBV27	TRBJ2-1
TGTGCCAGCAGTGGTGGGACTAGCGGATACAATGAGCAGTTCTTC	CASSGGTSGYNEQFF	.	TRBD2	TRBV6-1	TRBJ2-1
TGTGCCAGTAGTATAGATCCTTTGGCTGGAAACACCATATATTTT	CASSIDPLAGNTIYF	.	.	TRBV19	TRBJ1-3
TGTGCCAGTAGTATGACATATACCTACGAGCAGTACTTC	CASSMTYTYEQYF	.	.	TRBV19	TRBJ2-7
TGCGCCAGCAGCGAAGAAAGGGGGCAGTCGCATGGCTACACCTTC	CASSEERGQSHGYTF	.	TRBD1	TRBV4-1	TRBJ1-2
TGTGCCAGCAGCGTATTAGAGGACACAGATACGCAGTATTTT	CASSVLEDTDTQYF	.	.	TRBV9	TRBJ2-3
TGCAGTGCTCAGGAGGCAGCGGCTTTCTTT	CSAQEAAAFF	.	.	TRBV20-1	TRBJ1-1
TGTGCCAGCAGTCCTGGACAGAGCTACGAGCAGTACTTC	CASSPGQSYEQYF	.	.	TRBV27	TRBJ2-7
TGCGCCAGCAGCCCCTTCGACTCCTACAATGAGCAGTTCTTC	CASSPFDSYNEQFF	.	.	TRBV4-1	TRBJ2-1
TGTGCCAGCAGCTTAGTGGCGACAAAGAACACTGAAGCTTTCTTT	CASSLVATKNTEAFF	.	.	TRBV11-2	TRBJ1-1
TGTGCCAGTAGTATCCGGCAGGCGCCGGCCGAGCAGTACTTC	CASSIRQAPAEQYF	.	.	TRBV19	TRBJ2-7